This T cell receptor beta chain was found in a study of cytomegalovirus exposure and HLA in healthy donors. PCR amplification relied on 60 Vbeta primers (plus 13 Jbeta primers). Libraries were prepared by immunoSEQ multiplex PCR; TCRdb keeps only in-frame clonotypes and omits some of them. The profile covers under 300,000 clones, with about 80% appearing a single time and approximately 8.4% taken by the ten largest. Study findings and constraints: Association of a missense DCLRE1C variant with TCR beta V- and J-gene trimming was reported in a later analysis.

Turning to this clone: Its antigen is as yet unknown.

The material sequenced was PBMCs. The TCR sequence derives from a woman between 55 and 75 years old in good health and CMV-seropositive.

In DNA form, the CDR3 reads TGCGCCAGCAGCTTGTTGGCGGGAGGGGCCAAGGATGAGCAGTTCTTC. Translated: CASSLLAGGAKDEQFF. This chain connects TRBV5-1 to TRBJ2-1; 9 bases fit TRBD2. With 1 base clipped from V and 8 bases from J, the junction kept 10 bases outside the gene matches. CDR1 is SGHRS, CDR2 YFSETQ, per germline. CDR3 length equals 16 residues.